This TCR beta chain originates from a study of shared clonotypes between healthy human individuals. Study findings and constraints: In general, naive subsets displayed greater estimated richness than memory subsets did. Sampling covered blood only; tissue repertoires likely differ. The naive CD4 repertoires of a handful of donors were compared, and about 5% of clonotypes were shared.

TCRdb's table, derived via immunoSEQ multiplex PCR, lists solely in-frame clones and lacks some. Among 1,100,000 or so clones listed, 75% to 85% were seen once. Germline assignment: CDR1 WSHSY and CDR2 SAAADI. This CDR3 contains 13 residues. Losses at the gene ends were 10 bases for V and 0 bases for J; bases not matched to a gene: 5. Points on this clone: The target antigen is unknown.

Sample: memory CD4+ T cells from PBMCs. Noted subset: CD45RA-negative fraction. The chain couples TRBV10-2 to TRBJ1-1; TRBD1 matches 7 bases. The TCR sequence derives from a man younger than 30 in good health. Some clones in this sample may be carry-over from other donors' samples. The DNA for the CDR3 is TGCGCCACCGAAGGGGGCATGAACACTGAAGCTTTCTTT. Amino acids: CATEGGMNTEAFF.